This note documents a single TCR beta chain sequence. The antigen is unknown. This sample was included in a study of Ad26.COV2.S vaccination and SARS-CoV-2 variants. Study-level findings and limits: People who got the vaccine or the placebo had similar non-spike TCR breadth. Reports say spike-specific CD8+ and CD4+ T cell responses covered substantial breadth after vaccination. Breadth and depth estimates from TCRs may understate total T cell responses.

The repertoire was sequenced with immunoSEQ multiplex PCR; TCRdb's copy has only in-frame clones and lacks some. The sample shows around 350,000 clones, under 95% of them seen only once. Germline CDR1 SEHNR, CDR2 FQNEAQ (reference sequence). The CDR3 consists of 18 residues. J lost 0 bases, V lost 3 bases, and 11 bases had no gene match. V gene TRBV7-9 combines with J gene TRBJ2-5; 9 positions match TRBD2. Specimen: peripheral blood, collected after recovery from COVID-19. The receptor comes from a human donor who had recovered from COVID-19. CDR3 protein: CASSFHRSSGEYQETQYF. DNA of the CDR3: TGTGCCAGCAGCTTCCACCGTTCTAGCGGGGAGTACCAAGAGACCCAGTACTTC. The full variable domain, completed using reference TRBV7-9 and TRBJ2-5, is DTGVSQNPRHKITKRGQNVTFRCDPISEHNRLYWYRQTLGQGPEFLTYFQNEAQLEKSRLLSDRFSAERPKGSFSTLEIQRTEQGDSAMYLCASSFHRSSGEYQETQYFGPGTRLLVL.